The T cell receptor beta chain described here comes from a study of T cells in Graves' hyperthyroidism and ophthalmopathy. Study findings and constraints: Blood held most thyroid clonotypes expanded above 0.001 frequency.

Exclusion followed for patients with uncontrolled infection, other autoimmune disease, pregnancy or lactation. Clinicians diagnosed patients from clinical symptoms, serum thyroxine and TRAb, thyroid ultrasound and orbital computed tomography. Comments on this clonotype: The antigen is unknown.

Template material for amplifying TCR beta CDR3 regions consisted of RNA transcripts. The HTBI primer set drove a first-round RT-PCR of the TCR CDR3. TCRdb reprocessed the multiplex PCR reads with MiXCR, giving one entry per CDR3 protein. Of 350,000 to 400,000 distinct CDR3 sequences detected, under 20% appear once; the ten largest clones hold around two fifths. Germline CDR1 reads SQVTM; CDR2 reads ANQGSEA. CDR3 length: 13 amino acids. This TCR was sampled from a man aged 18 to 29 with Graves' ophthalmopathy. V gene TRBV29-1 combines with J gene TRBJ2-7; possibly TRBD1 for D (6 bases). The DNA end favors TRBJ2-1, so the J call may be wrong. Sequencing input: blood. CDR3 loop: CSVAAGAPYEQFF. The CDR3 region has the DNA TGCAGCGTTGCGGCAGGGGCCCCCTACGAGCAGTTCTTC.